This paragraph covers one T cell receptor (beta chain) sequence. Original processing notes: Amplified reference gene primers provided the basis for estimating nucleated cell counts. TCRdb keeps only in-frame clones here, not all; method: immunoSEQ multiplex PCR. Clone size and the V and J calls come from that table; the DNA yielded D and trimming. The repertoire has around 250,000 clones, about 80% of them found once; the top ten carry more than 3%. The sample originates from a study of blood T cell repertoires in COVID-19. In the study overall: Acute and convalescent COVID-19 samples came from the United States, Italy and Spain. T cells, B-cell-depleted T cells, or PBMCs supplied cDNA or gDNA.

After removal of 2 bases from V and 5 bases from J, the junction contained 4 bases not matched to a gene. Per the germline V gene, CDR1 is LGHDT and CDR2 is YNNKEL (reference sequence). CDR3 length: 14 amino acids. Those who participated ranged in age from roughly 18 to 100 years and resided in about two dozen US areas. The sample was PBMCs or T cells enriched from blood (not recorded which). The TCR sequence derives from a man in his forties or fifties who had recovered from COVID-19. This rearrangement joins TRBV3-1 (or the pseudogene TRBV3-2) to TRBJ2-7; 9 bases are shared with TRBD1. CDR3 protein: CASSQWDRVHEQYF. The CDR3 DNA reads TGTGCCAGCAGCCAATGGGACAGGGTGCACGAGCAGTACTTC.